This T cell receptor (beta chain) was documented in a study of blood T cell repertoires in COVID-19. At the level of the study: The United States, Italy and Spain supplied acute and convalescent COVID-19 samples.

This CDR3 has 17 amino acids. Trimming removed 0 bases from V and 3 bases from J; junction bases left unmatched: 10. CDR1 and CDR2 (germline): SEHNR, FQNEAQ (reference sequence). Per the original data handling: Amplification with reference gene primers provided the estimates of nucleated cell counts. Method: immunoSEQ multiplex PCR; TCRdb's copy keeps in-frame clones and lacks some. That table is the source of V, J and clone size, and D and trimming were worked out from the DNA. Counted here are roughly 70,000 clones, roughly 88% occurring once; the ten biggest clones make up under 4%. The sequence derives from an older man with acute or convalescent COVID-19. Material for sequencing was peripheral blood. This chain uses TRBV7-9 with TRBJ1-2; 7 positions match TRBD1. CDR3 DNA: TGTGCCAGCAGCTTAGCTCTCCCGGGACAGAACGACTATGGCTACACCTTC. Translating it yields CASSLALPGQNDYGYTF. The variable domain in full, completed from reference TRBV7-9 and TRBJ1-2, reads DTGVSQNPRHKITKRGQNVTFRCDPISEHNRLYWYRQTLGQGPEFLTYFQNEAQLEKSRLLSDRFSAERPKGSFSTLEIQRTEQGDSAMYLCASSLALPGQNDYGYTFGSGTRLTVV.